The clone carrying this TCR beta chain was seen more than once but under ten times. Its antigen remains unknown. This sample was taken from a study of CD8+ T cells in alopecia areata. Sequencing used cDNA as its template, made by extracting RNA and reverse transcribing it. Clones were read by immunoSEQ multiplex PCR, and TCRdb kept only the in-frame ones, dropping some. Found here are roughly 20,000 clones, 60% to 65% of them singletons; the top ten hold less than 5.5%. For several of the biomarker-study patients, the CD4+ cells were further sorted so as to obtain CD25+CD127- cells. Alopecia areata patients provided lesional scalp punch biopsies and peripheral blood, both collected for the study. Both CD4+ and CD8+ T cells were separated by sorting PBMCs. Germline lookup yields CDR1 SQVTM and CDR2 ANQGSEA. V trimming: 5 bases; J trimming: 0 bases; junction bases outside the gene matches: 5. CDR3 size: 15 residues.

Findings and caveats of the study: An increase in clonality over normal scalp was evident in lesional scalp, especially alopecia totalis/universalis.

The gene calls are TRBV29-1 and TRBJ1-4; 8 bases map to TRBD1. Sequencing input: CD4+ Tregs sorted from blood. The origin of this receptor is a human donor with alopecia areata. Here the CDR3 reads CSVNTGGSTNEKLFF. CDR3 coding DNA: TGCAGCGTTAATACAGGGGGTTCAACTAATGAAAAACTGTTTTTT.